This T cell receptor (beta chain) was found in a study of cytomegalovirus exposure and HLA in healthy donors. The length of the CDR3 is 15 residues. Germline V gives CDR1 LNHDA, CDR2 SQIVND (reference sequence). The trim removed 5 bases at V and 3 bases at J, leaving 4 bases unmatched. Primers for the PCR totalled 60 Vbeta and 13 Jbeta. As handled by the study authors: Around 80 million unique TCR beta chains, approximately 11 million of them shared, were counted by a later analysis. Clones were read by immunoSEQ multiplex PCR, and TCRdb kept only the in-frame ones, dropping some. D and trimming come from the DNA, and the V and J calls and clone size come from that table. The sample includes approximately 100,000 clones, more than 60% seen only once; the top ten take roughly 8%. The study, taken as a whole, reports: In a later analysis, a missense DCLRE1C variant was linked to TCR beta V- and J-gene trimming. Earlier analysis yielded a pattern in which most TCR beta V segments were productive about 90% or about 30% of the time. Cytomegalovirus status was reportedly diagnosed by the classifier with high specificity and sensitivity.

Details on this clone: The antigen is undetermined.

Source material: PBMCs. The TCR originated in a human donor in good health. The V call is TRBV19, the J call TRBJ2-1, with TRBD2 identical over 10 bases. This CDR3 is CASSEASGSYNEQFF. The DNA of the CDR3 is TGTGCCAGTAGTGAGGCTAGCGGGAGCTACAATGAGCAGTTCTTC.